A selection of T cell receptor beta chains follows, all from one sample in a study of radiotherapy plus CTLA-4 blockade in lung cancer. TCRdb's table, derived via immunoSEQ multiplex PCR, lists solely in-frame clones and lacks some. The sample contains about 91,000 clones, approximately 75% of which appear only once. This material consisted of peripheral blood, taken from a patient treated with radiotherapy plus ipilimumab. The receptors derive from a human donor with non-small cell lung cancer that progressed on radiotherapy plus ipilimumab. The conserved cysteine and the conserved F or W are not part of the CDR3 here. Expanded clones get a size class; other rows say once, few or many, or leave the size out.

V: TRBV6-1
size: -
CDR3: ASTLGGFGGTEAF

V: TRBV19
size: many
CDR3: ASSTDRGYGGELF

V: TRBV7-9
size: -
CDR3: ASSNSGFYEQY

V: TRBV5-8
size: -
CDR3: ASSLFVSERSV

V: TRBV29-1
size: -
CDR3: SVEDRASYNEQF

V: TRBV11-2
size: -
CDR3: ASSPGRTGTYEQY

V: TRBV7-8
size: -
CDR3: ASSRSTSGRGETQY

V: TRBV19
size: -
CDR3: ASSIYHSTDTQY

V: TRBV5-1
size: -
CDR3: ASTLTDSTDTQY

V: TRBV5-1
size: -
CDR3: ASSFFGGLGSGANVLT

V: TRBV20-1
size: many
CDR3: SAPRRGEQY

V: TRBV6-1
size: few
CDR3: ASSEFRGGTGELF

V: TRBV5-6
size: -
CDR3: ASSYRGLNTEAF

V: TRBV9
size: -
CDR3: ASTKDSTGANVLT

V: TRBV14
size: -
CDR3: ASSRRVSYNEQF

V: TRBV27
size: -
CDR3: ASSLSGTYNEQF

V: TRBV6-5
size: -
CDR3: ASSYGVPSYNEQF

V: TRBV11-2
size: -
CDR3: ASSFPPERGDGLGEQF

V: TRBV27
size: -
CDR3: ASSVLGGPGGYT

V: TRBV4-3
size: medium-sized
CDR3: ASSQEMTVNTEAF

V: TRBV19
size: -
CDR3: ASKQPLERGGNTGELF

V: TRBV7-2
size: -
CDR3: ASSLVHGSSYEQY

V: TRBV18
size: -
CDR3: ASSPAWGGGNTEAF

V: TRBV4-2
size: -
CDR3: ASSQGGVGSSSYEQY

V: TRBV6-1
size: -
CDR3: ASKLQGVGNTEAF

V: TRBV15
size: -
CDR3: ATSRDVGAANEKLF

V: TRBV19
size: -
CDR3: ASSIGAGPTDTQY

V: TRBV9
size: -
CDR3: ASSVGGGGALNEQF

V: TRBV6-6
size: once
CDR3: ASSYASRGRGGTQY

V: TRBV9
size: -
CDR3: ASSVAGENYNEQF

V: TRBV10-2
size: -
CDR3: ASSEGGQGLGGYT

V: TRBV14
size: -
CDR3: ASSQDRGGSSYNEQF